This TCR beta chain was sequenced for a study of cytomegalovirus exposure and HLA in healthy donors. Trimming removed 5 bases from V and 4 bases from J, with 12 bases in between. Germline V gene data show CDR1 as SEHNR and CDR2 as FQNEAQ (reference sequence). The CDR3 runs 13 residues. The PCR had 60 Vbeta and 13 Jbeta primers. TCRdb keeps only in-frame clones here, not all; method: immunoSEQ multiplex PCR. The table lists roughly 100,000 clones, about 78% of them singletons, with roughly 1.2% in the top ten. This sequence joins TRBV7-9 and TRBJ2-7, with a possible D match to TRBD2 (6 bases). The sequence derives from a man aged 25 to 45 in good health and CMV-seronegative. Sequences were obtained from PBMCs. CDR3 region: CASSPGSGYEQYF. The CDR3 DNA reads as TGTGCCAGCAGCCCCGGGAGCGGTTACGAGCAGTACTTC.